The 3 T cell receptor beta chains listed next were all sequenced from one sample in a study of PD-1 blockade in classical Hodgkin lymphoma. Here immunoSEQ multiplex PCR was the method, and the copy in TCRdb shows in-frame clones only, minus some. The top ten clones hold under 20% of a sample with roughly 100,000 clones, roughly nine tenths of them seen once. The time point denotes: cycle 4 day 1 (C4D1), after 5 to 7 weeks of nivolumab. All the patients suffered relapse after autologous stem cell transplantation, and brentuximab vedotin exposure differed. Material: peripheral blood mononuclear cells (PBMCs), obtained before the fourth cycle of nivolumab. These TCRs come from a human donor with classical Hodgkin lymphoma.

CDR3 in DNA: TGCGCCAGCAGCTTGGAGGATACGCAGTATTTT. It encodes CASSLEDTQYF. The chain recombines TRBV5-1 with TRBJ2-3; D call uncertain. The V gene lost 0 bases and the J gene lost 6 bases, with 2 bases spanning the gap. CDR3 length: 11 amino acids. Per the germline V gene, CDR1 is SGHRS and CDR2 is YFSETQ.

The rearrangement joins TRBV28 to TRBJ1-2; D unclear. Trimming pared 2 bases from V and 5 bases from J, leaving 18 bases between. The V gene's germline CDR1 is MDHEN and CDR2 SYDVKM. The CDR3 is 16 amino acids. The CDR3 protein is CASSLGRRTSGYGYTF. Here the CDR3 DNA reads TGTGCCAGCAGTTTAGGTCGCCGAACCTCGGGGTATGGCTACACCTTC.

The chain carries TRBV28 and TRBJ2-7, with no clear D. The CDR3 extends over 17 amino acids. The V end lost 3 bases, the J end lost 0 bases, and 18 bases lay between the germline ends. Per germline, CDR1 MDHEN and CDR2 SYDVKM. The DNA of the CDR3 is TGTGCCAGCAGTTTCTCCCCCCTCAGGAATAGCTCCTACGAGCAGTACTTC. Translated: CASSFSPLRNSSYEQYF.